A selection of T cell receptor beta chains follows, all from one sample in a study of blood T cell repertoires in COVID-19. Using immunoSEQ multiplex PCR, the repertoire was profiled, and TCRdb retains in-frame clones only, with some absent. The sample has around 370,000 clones; around 91% are singletons. The sequencing input was peripheral blood. These receptors all come from a man aged 18 to 30 with active or convalescent COVID-19. Each CDR3 is given with its conserved first and last residue. Fields, in order: J gene, D gene, clone size, V gene, CDR3 protein, CDR3 DNA. D genes are given only for firm matches. The size entry is marked missing in some rows and otherwise reads once, few, many or a size class.

TRBJ1-3,.,.,TRBV14,CASSPNFSGNTIYF,TGTGCCAGCAGCCCTAACTTCTCTGGAAACACCATATATTTT
TRBJ1-2,.,few,TRBV6-4,CASSDSRGSHGYTF,TGTGCCAGCAGTGACTCTCGCGGCAGCCATGGCTACACCTTC
TRBJ2-1,TRBD2,.,TRBV6-4,CASSSLRAGAGEQFF,TGTGCCAGCAGTTCATTAAGAGCGGGGGCTGGTGAGCAGTTCTTC
TRBJ2-3,TRBD2,.,TRBV4-3,CASSPRTSGLDTQYF,TGCGCCAGCAGCCCGAGGACTAGCGGGCTCGATACGCAGTATTTT
TRBJ1-6,TRBD1,once,TRBV2,CASRRQGINSPLHF,TGTGCCAGCAGGCGACAGGGGATTAATTCACCCCTCCACTTT
TRBJ2-7,TRBD1,.,TRBV7-3,CASSRGPLYEQYF,TGTGCCAGCAGCAGGGGGCCCCTCTACGAGCAGTACTTC
TRBJ2-7,TRBD2,.,TRBV13,CASSRTSGTTYEQYF,TGTGCCAGCAGCAGGACTAGCGGGACAACCTACGAGCAGTACTTC
TRBJ2-3,.,.,TRBV5-1,CASMSIGPRRGTDTQYF,TGCGCCAGCATGAGCATTGGGCCTAGGAGGGGCACAGATACGCAGTATTTT
TRBJ1-5,TRBD1,.,TRBV28,CASSLYQGASNQPQHF,TGTGCCAGCAGTTTATACCAGGGGGCTAGCAATCAGCCCCAGCATTTT
TRBJ2-1,TRBD1,.,TRBV6-5,CASSYSIGTGRNEQFF,TGTGCCAGCAGTTACTCGATTGGGACAGGGAGGAATGAGCAGTTCTTC
TRBJ1-4,.,.,TRBV7-2,CASSLWAGNEKLFF,TGTGCCAGCAGCTTATGGGCCGGTAATGAAAAACTGTTTTTT
TRBJ1-4,.,.,TRBV5-5,CASSFNQGILSEKLFF,TGTGCCAGCAGCTTCAATCAGGGAATTCTCTCTGAAAAACTGTTTTTT
TRBJ1-5,.,.,TRBV28,CASSLKSGGQPQHF,TGTGCCAGCAGTTTAAAGAGTGGAGGACAGCCCCAGCATTTT
TRBJ2-3,.,.,TRBV7-2,CASSPVFASGSDTQYF,TGTGCCAGCAGCCCGGTTTTTGCCTCGGGGTCCGATACGCAGTATTTT
TRBJ1-6,TRBD1,.,TRBV18,CASSPQGADSPLHF,TGTGCCAGCTCACCACAGGGGGCGGATTCACCCCTCCACTTT
TRBJ1-2,TRBD1,once,TRBV7-9,CASSLGGQGANYGYTF,TGTGCCAGCAGCCTTGGGGGACAGGGGGCGAACTATGGCTACACCTTC
TRBJ2-5,.,.,TRBV28,CASSKRGGRVQETQYF,TGTGCCAGCAGCAAAAGGGGGGGAAGGGTACAAGAGACCCAGTACTTC
TRBJ2-7,.,.,TRBV28,CASTLGGLIYEQYF,TGTGCCAGCACGCTAGGGGGACTAATCTACGAGCAGTACTTC
TRBJ1-5,TRBD1,.,TRBV4-1,CASSHPTQGANQPQHF,TGCGCCAGCAGCCACCCGACACAGGGGGCAAATCAGCCCCAGCATTTT
TRBJ2-7,TRBD2,.,TRBV28,CASTSLTGGGTYEQYF,TGTGCCAGCACCTCCCTTACGGGCGGGGGAACCTACGAGCAGTACTTC
TRBJ1-1,.,.,TRBV19,CASSTAPGVEAFF,TGTGCCAGTAGTACTGCGCCGGGGGTTGAAGCTTTCTTT
TRBJ1-2,TRBD1,.,TRBV5-6,CASSGWDRDYGYTF,TGTGCCAGCAGCGGCTGGGACAGGGACTATGGCTACACCTTC
TRBJ1-5,.,.,TRBV6-5,CASSPDRDSNQPQHF,TGTGCCAGCAGCCCAGACAGAGATAGCAATCAGCCCCAGCATTTT
TRBJ1-2,.,few,TRBV28,CASRMAHGTYYGYTF,TGTGCCAGCAGGATGGCCCACGGGACATACTATGGCTACACCTTC
TRBJ1-5,.,.,TRBV28,CASSPSGSWQPQHF,TGTGCCAGCAGTCCATCCGGGTCGTGGCAGCCCCAGCATTTT
TRBJ1-2,.,.,TRBV5-1,CASSLTAEVNGYTF,TGCGCCAGCAGCTTAACCGCAGAGGTGAATGGCTACACCTTC
TRBJ1-1,.,few,TRBV19,CASSIDPRTGMNTEAFF,TGTGCCAGTAGTATAGACCCCCGTACAGGGATGAACACTGAAGCTTTCTTT
TRBJ2-7,TRBD1,once,TRBV10-3,CAISEGGQGAFDSYEQYF,TGTGCCATCAGTGAGGGGGGACAGGGGGCTTTCGATAGTTACGAGCAGTACTTC
TRBJ2-2,.,.,TRBV6-2/TRBV6-3,CASSYLSGYTGELFF,TGTGCCAGCAGTTACCTTAGCGGCTACACCGGGGAGCTGTTTTTT
TRBJ1-1,.,.,TRBV3-1/TRBV3-2,CASSQEQALNTEAFF,TGTGCCAGCAGCCAAGAGCAGGCCCTGAACACTGAAGCTTTCTTT
TRBJ2-5,TRBD2,.,TRBV11-2,CASSLELAGGQETQYF,TGTGCCAGCAGCTTAGAACTAGCGGGGGGTCAAGAGACCCAGTACTTC
TRBJ2-1,.,.,TRBV5-1,CASSLLSGVSYNEQFF,TGCGCCAGCAGCCTACTTAGCGGAGTCTCCTACAATGAGCAGTTCTTC
TRBJ2-7,TRBD2,.,TRBV19,CASSIVTSGRRFEQYF,TGTGCCAGTAGTATAGTTACTAGCGGGAGAAGATTCGAGCAGTACTTC
TRBJ2-3,TRBD2,.,TRBV18,CASSPRLAGGKDTQYF,TGTGCCAGCTCACCTCGACTGGCGGGAGGGAAAGATACGCAGTATTTT
TRBJ1-1,.,.,TRBV28,CASSPWGVNTEAFF,TGTGCCAGCAGCCCGTGGGGGGTGAACACTGAAGCTTTCTTT